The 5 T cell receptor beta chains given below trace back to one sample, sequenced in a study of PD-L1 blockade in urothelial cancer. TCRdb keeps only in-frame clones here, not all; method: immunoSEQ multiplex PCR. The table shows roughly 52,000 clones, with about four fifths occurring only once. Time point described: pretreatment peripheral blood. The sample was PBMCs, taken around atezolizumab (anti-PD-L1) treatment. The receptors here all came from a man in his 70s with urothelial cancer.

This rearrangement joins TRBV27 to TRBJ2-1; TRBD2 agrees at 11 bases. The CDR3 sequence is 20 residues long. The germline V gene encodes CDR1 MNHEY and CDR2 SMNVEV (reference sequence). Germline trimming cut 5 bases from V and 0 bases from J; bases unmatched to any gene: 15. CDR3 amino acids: CASSHPGLAVIPFSYNEQFF. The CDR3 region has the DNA TGTGCCAGCAGTCATCCGGGACTAGCGGTAATACCCTTCTCCTACAATGAGCAGTTCTTC.

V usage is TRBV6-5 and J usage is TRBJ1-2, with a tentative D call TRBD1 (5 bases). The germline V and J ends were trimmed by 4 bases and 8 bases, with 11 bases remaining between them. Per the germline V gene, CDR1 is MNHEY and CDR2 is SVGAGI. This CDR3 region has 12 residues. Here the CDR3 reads CASSSGAGGYTF. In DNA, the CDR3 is TGTGCCAGCAGTTCCGGGGCGGGGGGCTACACCTTC.

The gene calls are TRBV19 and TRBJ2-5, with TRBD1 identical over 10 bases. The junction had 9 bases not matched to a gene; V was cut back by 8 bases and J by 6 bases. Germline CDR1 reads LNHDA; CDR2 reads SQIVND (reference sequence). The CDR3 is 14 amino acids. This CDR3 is CASAGTGAGKTQYF. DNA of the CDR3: TGTGCCAGTGCCGGGACAGGGGCAGGAAAGACCCAGTACTTC.

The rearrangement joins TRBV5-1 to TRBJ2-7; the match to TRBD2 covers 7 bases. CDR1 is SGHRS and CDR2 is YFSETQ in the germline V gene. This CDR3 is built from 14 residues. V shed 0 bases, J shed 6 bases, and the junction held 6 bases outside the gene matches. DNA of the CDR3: TGCGCCAGCAGCTTGGACTTTTCGGGAGGCGAGCAGTACTTC. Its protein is CASSLDFSGGEQYF.

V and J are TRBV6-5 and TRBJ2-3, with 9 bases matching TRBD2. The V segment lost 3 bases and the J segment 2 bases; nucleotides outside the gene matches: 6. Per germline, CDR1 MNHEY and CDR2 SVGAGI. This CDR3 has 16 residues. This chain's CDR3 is CASSYSGSSLTDTQYF. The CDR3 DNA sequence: TGTGCCAGCAGTTATAGCGGGAGTTCCCTCACAGATACGCAGTATTTT.